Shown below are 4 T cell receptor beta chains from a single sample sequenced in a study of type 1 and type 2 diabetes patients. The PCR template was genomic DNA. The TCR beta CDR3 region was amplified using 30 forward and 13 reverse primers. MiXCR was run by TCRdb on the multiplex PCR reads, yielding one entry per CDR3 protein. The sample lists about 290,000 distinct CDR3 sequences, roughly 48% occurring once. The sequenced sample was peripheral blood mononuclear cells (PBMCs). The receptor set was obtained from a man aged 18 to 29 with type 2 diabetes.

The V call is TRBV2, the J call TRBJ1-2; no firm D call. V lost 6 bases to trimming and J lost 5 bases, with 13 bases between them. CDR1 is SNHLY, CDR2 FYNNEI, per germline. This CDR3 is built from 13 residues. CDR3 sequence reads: CASSAQLSYGYTF. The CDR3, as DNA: TGTGCCAGCAGCGCACAATTGTCGTATGGCTACACCTTC.

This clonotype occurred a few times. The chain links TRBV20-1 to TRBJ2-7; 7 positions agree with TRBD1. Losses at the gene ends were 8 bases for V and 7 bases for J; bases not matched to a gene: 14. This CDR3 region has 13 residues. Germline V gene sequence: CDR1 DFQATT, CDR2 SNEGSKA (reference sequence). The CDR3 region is CSSRPTGILEQYF. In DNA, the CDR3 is TGCAGTTCCAGGCCGACAGGGATCTTGGAGCAGTACTTC.

CDR3 nucleotide sequence: TGTGCCATCAGCAGACAGGACACCTACGAGCAGTTCTTC. Translating it yields CAISRQDTYEQFF. V usage is TRBV10-3 and J usage is TRBJ2-7; the D gene is possibly TRBD1 (6 bases). The better agreement between TRBJ2-1 and the DNA end casts doubt on the J call. Germline CDR1 and CDR2: ENHRY and SYGVKD. The CDR3 runs 13 residues.

For the CDR3, the DNA is TGTGCCAGTAGTATAGAAGGAGGGGGGGCCTACGAGCAGTACTTC. As protein: CASSIEGGGAYEQYF. The gene calls are TRBV19 and TRBJ2-7; a possible D gene is TRBD2 (7 bases). V lost 0 bases and J lost 2, with 11 bases in between. Germline V CDR1 and CDR2: LNHDA, SQIVND (reference sequence). The CDR3 loop spans 15 amino acids.